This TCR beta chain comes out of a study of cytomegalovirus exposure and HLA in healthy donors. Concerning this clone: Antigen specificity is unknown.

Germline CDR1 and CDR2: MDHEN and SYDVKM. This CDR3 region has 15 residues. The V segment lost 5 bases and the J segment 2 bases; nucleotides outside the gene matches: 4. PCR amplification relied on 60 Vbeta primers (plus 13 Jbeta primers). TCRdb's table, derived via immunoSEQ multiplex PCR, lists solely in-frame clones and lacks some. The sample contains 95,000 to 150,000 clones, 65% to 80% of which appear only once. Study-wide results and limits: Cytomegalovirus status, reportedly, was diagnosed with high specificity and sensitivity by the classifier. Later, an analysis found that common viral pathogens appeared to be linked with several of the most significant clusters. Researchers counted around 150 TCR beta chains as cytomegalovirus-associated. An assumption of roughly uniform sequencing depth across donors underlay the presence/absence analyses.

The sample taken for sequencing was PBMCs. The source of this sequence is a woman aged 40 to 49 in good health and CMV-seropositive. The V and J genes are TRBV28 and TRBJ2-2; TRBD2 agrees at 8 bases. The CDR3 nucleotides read TGTGCCAGCAGTGTTAGCGGGACAAACACCGGGGAGCTGTTTTTT. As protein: CASSVSGTNTGELFF. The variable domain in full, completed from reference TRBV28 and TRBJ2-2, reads DVKVTQSSRYLVKRTGEKVFLECVQDMDHENMFWYRQDPGLGLRLIYFSYDVKMKEKGDIPEGYSVSREKKERFSLILESASTNQTSMYLCASSVSGTNTGELFFGEGSRLTVL.